This T cell receptor (beta chain) stems from a study of neurological immune-mediated disorders. This clonotype was seen at least ten times. Germline and junction disagree at one end, which may indicate a read error. TCRdb passed the 5' RACE reads through MiXCR, listing each CDR3 protein once. The profile covers over 11,000 distinct CDR3 sequences, with approximately 7.7% appearing a single time and roughly 25% taken by the ten largest. Germline V gives CDR1 DFQATT, CDR2 SNEGSKA (reference sequence). The CDR3 is made up of 15 amino acids. The V call is TRBV20-1, the J call TRBJ2-2, with 8 bases lining up with TRBD2. Sequenced: CD8+ T cells from blood. This receptor was identified in a woman in her 40s in good health. CDR3: CSARKLAEHTGELFF. The CDR3 nucleotides read TGCAGTGCTAGAAAACTAGCGGAGCACACAGGGGAGCTGTTTTTT.